These 26 T cell receptor beta chains originate from one sample sequenced in a study of blood T cells in healthy people across ages. A second about 7 to 12 cycle PCR used barcoded and J-beta primers. TCRdb redid the calling of the 5' RACE reads with MiXCR, one entry per CDR3 protein. This sample has roughly 650,000 distinct CDR3 sequences, with around 32% found just once. The sequencing input was blood. The origin of the receptors is an elderly woman in good health.

As to this clonotype: At one end, the junction sequence differs from germline, possibly due to a read error. This chain joins TRBV20-1 and TRBJ2-2, with 11 bases aligning to TRBD2. CDR1 and CDR2 (germline): DFQATT, SNEGSKA (reference sequence). The CDR3 has 14 residues. In DNA, the CDR3 is TGCAGTGCTAGTAGCGGGGGGGCAACCGGGAAGCTGTTTTTT. Protein product: CSASSGGATGKLFF.

The J gene is TRBJ2-7, the V gene TRBV7-7, with D possibly being TRBD1 (7 bases). Germline V CDR1 and CDR2: SSHAT, FNYEAQ (reference sequence). This CDR3 has 15 residues. V was shortened by 5 bases and J by 3 bases, with 17 bases between the two germline ends. The CDR3 coding sequence is TGTGCCAGCAGCCCTAGTCCAGGGGGGCACTACGAGCAGTACTTC. It specifies CASSPSPGGHYEQYF.

This clonotype was seen ten or more times. The rearrangement links TRBV28 to TRBJ1-4; D possibly corresponds to TRBD1 (6 bases). V lost 8 bases and J 4 bases, leaving 11 bases between the germline ends. Germline assignment: CDR1 MDHEN and CDR2 SYDVKM. The CDR3 consists of 13 residues. Here the CDR3 DNA reads TGTGCCAGCGGCAGGGGTCTTAATGAAAAACTGTTTTTT. This translates into CASGRGLNEKLFF. The whole variable domain, remainder taken from reference TRBV28 and TRBJ1-4, is DVKVTQSSRYLVKRTGEKVFLECVQDMDHENMFWYRQDPGLGLRLIYFSYDVKMKEKGDIPEGYSVSREKKERFSLILESASTNQTSMYLCASGRGLNEKLFFGSGTQLSVL.

This clonotype was detected ten times or more. The chain recombines TRBV29-1 with TRBJ2-2; 7 bases agree with TRBD2. Germline V gene sequence: CDR1 SQVTM, CDR2 ANQGSEA. CDR3 length: 12 residues. The trim removed 7 bases at V and 7 bases at J, leaving 6 bases unmatched. The CDR3 nucleotides are TGCAGCGCCTCGGGGGGATTCGGGGAGCTGTTTTTT. Protein: CSASGGFGELFF.

This clonotype has ten or more counts. This chain connects TRBV4-1 to TRBJ2-1; D is unresolved. The germline V and J ends were trimmed by 6 bases and 5 bases, with 11 bases remaining between them. In germline, CDR1 is MGHRA, CDR2 YSYEKL. The CDR3 sequence is 13 residues long. CDR3 residues: CASSLNPDNEQFF. The CDR3 bases are TGCGCCAGCAGTCTCAACCCGGACAATGAGCAGTTCTTC.

The genes are TRBV28 and TRBJ2-7; tentatively, D is TRBD1 (5 bases). V lost 5 bases and J 3 bases, leaving 11 bases between the germline ends. Germline V CDR1 and CDR2: MDHEN, SYDVKM. The CDR3 runs 13 residues. The CDR3 nucleotides are TGTGCCAGCAGTCCGACAGTTATCTACGAGCAGTACTTC. Translating it yields CASSPTVIYEQYF.

This clonotype appeared a few times. A much larger clone differs by one base, so this may be a read error. The chain uses TRBV7-9 and TRBJ2-5; D might be TRBD2 (5 bases). This CDR3 contains 13 residues. Trimming stripped 11 bases from V and 5 bases from J, with 18 bases between. Per the germline V gene, CDR1 is SEHNR and CDR2 is FQNEAQ (reference sequence). CDR3 sequence reads: CAGTEGPGETQYF. Written as DNA, the CDR3 is TGTGCCGGCACCGAGGGCCCTGGGGAGACCCAGTACTTC. The variable domain in full, completed from reference TRBV7-9 and TRBJ2-5, reads DTGVSQNPRHKITKRGQNVTFRCDPISEHNRLYWYRQTLGQGPEFLTYFQNEAQLEKSRLLSDRFSAERPKGSFSTLEIQRTEQGDSAMYLCAGTEGPGETQYFGPGTRLLVL.

This clonotype was seen at least ten times. The chain recombines TRBV4-2 with TRBJ2-5; D gene unclear. Trimming removed 4 bases from V and 2 bases from J, with 11 bases in between. Germline-derived CDR1 and CDR2 are LGHNA and YNFKEQ. The CDR3 consists of 14 residues. The CDR3 sequence is CASSPRQAQETQYF. The CDR3 region has the DNA TGTGCCAGCAGCCCCAGACAAGCACAAGAGACCCAGTACTTC.

In its sample, this clonotype was seen many times. The V gene is TRBV6-1, the J gene TRBJ1-2, with 7 bases matching TRBD1. Germline V gene sequence: CDR1 MNHNS, CDR2 SASEGT. The V gene end was trimmed by 1 base and the J gene end by 5 bases; junction bases not matched to a gene: 7. The length of the CDR3 is 15 residues. The CDR3 reads CASSEDRQGGYGYTF. The CDR3 DNA is TGTGCCAGCAGTGAAGACCGACAGGGTGGTTATGGCTACACCTTC.

The V gene is TRBV7-3, the J gene TRBJ2-1; 7 bases agree with TRBD1. This CDR3 is 14 amino acids long. V lost 5 bases, J lost 8 bases, and 9 bases stayed unmatched. Germline loops: CDR1 SGHTA, CDR2 FQGTGA. The CDR3 reads CASSQTTGIHEQFF. The CDR3 bases are TGTGCCAGCAGCCAAACGACAGGGATACATGAGCAGTTCTTC.

The rearrangement uses TRBV13 and TRBJ1-1, with D perhaps matching TRBD1 (6 bases). The V and J ends lost 6 bases and 10 bases respectively, with 9 bases between them. The CDR3 runs to 10 residues. Per germline, CDR1 PRHDT and CDR2 FYEKMQ (reference sequence). This CDR3 reads CASREGGAFF. The CDR3 nucleotides read TGTGCCAGCAGGGAAGGGGGAGCTTTCTTT.

The chain combines TRBV6-6 with TRBJ2-7; TRBD2 matches at 13 bases. J was trimmed by 2 bases and V by 6 bases; bases with no gene match: 10. CDR1 is MNHNY and CDR2 is SVGAGI in the germline V gene (reference sequence). This CDR3 is 17 amino acids long. DNA of the CDR3: TGTGCCAGCAGCGAACCGGGACTAGCGGGAACAACCTACGAGCAGTACTTC. Amino acids: CASSEPGLAGTTYEQYF.

The J gene is TRBJ1-2, the V gene TRBV6-2 or TRBV6-3; D is undetermined. Germline values: CDR1 MNHEY, CDR2 SVGEGT. The CDR3 is 10 amino acids. The V end lost 11 bases, the J end lost 4 bases, and 8 bases lay between the germline ends. The CDR3 here is CAVGAYGYTF. CDR3 in DNA: TGTGCCGTCGGAGCCTATGGCTACACCTTC.

The rearrangement links TRBV7-2 to TRBJ2-5; no definite D call. Trimming stripped 5 bases from V and 11 bases from J, with 24 bases between. CDR1 and CDR2 from the germline V gene are SGHTA and FQGNSA. This CDR3 is 15 amino acids long. The CDR3 nucleotides read TGTGCCAGCAGCCCGATCCCTACCGGGCGACAAAGTCAGTACTTC. Its protein product is CASSPIPTGRQSQYF.

This clonotype was detected ten times or more. The V call is TRBV5-1, the J call TRBJ2-5, with a possible D match to TRBD2 (5 bases). Trimming cost V 1 base and J 1 base, with 11 bases left between them. This CDR3 region has 15 residues. Germline V gene lookup returns CDR1 SGHRS and CDR2 YFSETQ. The CDR3 spells CASSLSRTLQETQYF. CDR3 bases: TGCGCCAGCAGCTTGTCGAGGACTCTCCAAGAGACCCAGTACTTC. The whole variable domain, remainder taken from reference TRBV5-1 and TRBJ2-5, is KAGVTQTPRYLIKTRGQQVTLSCSPISGHRSVSWYQQTPGQGLQFLFEYFSETQRNKGNFPGRFSGRQFSNSRSEMNVSTLELGDSALYLCASSLSRTLQETQYFGPGTRLLVL.

The CDR3 DNA is TGCAGCGTTGAGCCGGGGGCCCAAGTGAACACTGAAGCTTTCTTT. Translation gives CSVEPGAQVNTEAFF. V and J are TRBV29-1 and TRBJ1-1, with D maybe TRBD1 (6 bases). Trimming shortened V by 3 bases and J by 0 bases, and 14 bases separated the two germline ends. The germline gives CDR1 SQVTM, CDR2 ANQGSEA. The CDR3 runs to 15 residues. Together with reference TRBV29-1 and TRBJ1-1, the CDR3 gives the full variable domain: SAVISQKPSRDICQRGTSLTIQCQVDSQVTMMFWYRQQPGQSLTLIATANQGSEATYESGFVIDKFPISRPNLTFSTLTVSNMSPEDSSIYLCSVEPGAQVNTEAFFGQGTRLTVV.

This clonotype has just a few counts. This chain uses TRBV30 with TRBJ1-1, with D uncertain. CDR3 size: 14 residues. Germline V gene lookup returns CDR1 GTSNPN and CDR2 SVGIG (reference sequence). Trimming removed 0 bases from V and 0 bases from J, with 8 bases in between. In DNA form, the CDR3 reads TGTGCCTGGAGTGTAAGGATTCTGAACACTGAAGCTTTCTTT. It codes for CAWSVRILNTEAFF.

Comments on this clonotype: A much larger clone sits a single nucleotide away, making a read error possible. This rearrangement joins TRBV5-1 to TRBJ2-1, with D possibly matching TRBD2 (5 bases). Trimming left V 4 bases short and J 5 bases short, with 10 bases between. The CDR3 covers 13 residues. The germline gives CDR1 SGHRS, CDR2 YFSETQ. CDR3 in amino acids: CASSADGDNEQFF. For the CDR3, the DNA is TGCGCCAGCAGCGCGGACGGGGACAATGAGCAGTTCTTC.

This clonotype was recorded many times. The chain joins TRBV6-2 or TRBV6-3 to TRBJ2-1; the match to TRBD2 covers 12 bases. This CDR3 spans 16 amino acids. Trimming at V came to 8 bases and at J to 2 bases, leaving 7 bases not matched to a gene. Germline lookup yields CDR1 MNHEY and CDR2 SVGEGT. The CDR3 sequence is CASHPASGGAYNEQFF. The DNA for the CDR3 is TGTGCCAGCCACCCGGCTAGCGGGGGGGCCTACAATGAGCAGTTCTTC.

This clonotype showed up many times. The chain links TRBV7-3 to TRBJ2-1; D is undetermined. This CDR3 contains 15 residues. The V end lost 4 bases, the J end lost 8 bases, and 18 bases lay between the germline ends. The V gene's germline CDR1 is SGHTA and CDR2 FQGTGA. CDR3 sequence: CASSSSHRVVDEQFF. The CDR3 DNA reads TGTGCCAGCAGCTCGTCCCACCGTGTTGTGGATGAGCAGTTCTTC.

This clonotype was detected ten times or more. The chain links TRBV6-1 to TRBJ2-1; a weak D match, TRBD1 (6 bases). This CDR3 is built from 15 residues. Germline-derived CDR1 and CDR2 are MNHNS and SASEGT. Trimming removed 4 bases from V and 1 base from J, with 11 bases in between. Here the CDR3 reads CASSVSGTSYNEQFF. CDR3 nucleotide sequence: TGTGCCAGCAGTGTTTCCGGGACATCCTACAATGAGCAGTTCTTC.

This clonotype was observed a few times. The V gene is TRBV14, the J gene TRBJ1-2; no definite D call. CDR3 length: 13 residues. CDR1 SGHDN and CDR2 FVKESK come from the germline V gene. V was shortened by 0 bases and J by 5 bases, with 7 bases between the two germline ends. The CDR3 sequence: CASSQDIEYGYTF. The CDR3 bases are TGTGCCAGCAGCCAAGATATCGAGTATGGCTACACCTTC.

In this sample, this clonotype turned up many times. Here the CDR3 reads CASSQGLGLDEDTQYF. The CDR3 DNA is TGCGCCAGCAGCCAAGGTTTGGGACTAGATGAAGATACGCAGTATTTT. V usage is TRBV4-1 and J usage is TRBJ2-3; 8 bases fit TRBD2. Losses at the gene ends were 1 base for V and 5 bases for J; bases not matched to a gene: 8. CDR1 is MGHRA, CDR2 YSYEKL, per germline. This CDR3 has 16 amino acids.

In this sample, this clonotype turned up once. A single base separates this from a much larger clone, so it may be a read error. The chain employs TRBV20-1 and TRBJ2-5; no reliable D call. Trimming shortened V by 7 bases and J by 2 bases, and 14 bases separated the two germline ends. Looked up from germline, CDR1 is DFQATT and CDR2 is SNEGSKA (reference sequence). This CDR3 is built from 13 residues. The CDR3 protein is CSVLGSTQETQYF. CDR3 nucleotide sequence: TGCAGTGTGCTCGGGTCAACTCAAGAGACCCAGTACTTC.

This sequence joins TRBV19 and TRBJ2-1, with D possibly TRBD2 on 6 matching bases. The J call may be incorrect, as the DNA end agrees better with TRBJ2-7. Germline V gene sequence: CDR1 LNHDA, CDR2 SQIVND (reference sequence). CDR3 length equals 15 residues. Here the CDR3 reads CASSTPGLINNEQYF. The CDR3 DNA reads as TGTGCCAGTAGTACGCCGGGACTTATTAACAATGAGCAGTACTTC.

In this sample, this clonotype turned up many times. The CDR3 region is CASSLTIRPGGGSDTQYF. In DNA form, the CDR3 reads TGTGCCAGCAGCTTAACAATTCGCCCGGGCGGGGGTTCGGATACGCAGTATTTT. V is TRBV7-2 and J is TRBJ2-3; 7 nucleotides align to TRBD2. J gave up 6 bases and V 2 bases, and 17 bases lay outside the gene matches. CDR1 and CDR2 (germline): SGHTA, FQGNSA. This CDR3 is 18 amino acids long.